This T cell receptor (beta chain) was sequenced for a study of tumor-infiltrating lymphocytes in localized non-small cell lung cancer. General study results and limits: Higher tumor T cell infiltration than in uninvolved lung was supported by TCRbeta sequencing.

The CDR3 is 15 amino acids. The V gene's germline CDR1 is KGHSH and CDR2 LQKENI. The V end lost 3 bases, the J end lost 1 base, and 9 bases lay between the germline ends. Repertoires were generated with immunoSEQ multiplex PCR, while TCRdb's copy carries only in-frame clones and drops some. The table includes around 25,000 clones, 55% to 75% detected once. This clone was seen a few times. What it recognizes is unknown. The clonotype comes from a human donor with non-small cell lung cancer. Sequences were obtained from lung tumor tissue. The rearrangement joins TRBV18 to TRBJ2-2; either TRBD1 or TRBD2 may supply D (5 bases each). CDR3 DNA sequence: TGTGCCAGCTCACCCGGGACGGGGAACACCGGGGAGCTGTTTTTT. Encoded protein: CASSPGTGNTGELFF.